These T cell receptor beta chains were read from a single sample in a study of blood T cell repertoires in COVID-19. Method: immunoSEQ multiplex PCR; TCRdb's copy keeps in-frame clones and lacks some. The repertoire holds approximately 270,000 clones, about 79% seen once, with 8.9% in the top ten. The specimen sequenced was peripheral blood. The receptors were gathered from an older man with acute or convalescent COVID-19. The CDR3 runs from the conserved cysteine through the conserved F or W. The size field is filled for only some rows; it gives once, few, many or a size class.

once	TRBV28	CASSLAGETYEQYF
NA	TRBV18	CASSPGQRNTEAFF
once	TRBV6-5	CASIGGGWNSPLHF
NA	TRBV29-1	CSVVMRLAGSPYNEQFF
NA	TRBV9	CASSGVPRTGGELGSYNEQFF
NA	TRBV11-2	CASSLERAGGRETQYF
few	TRBV5-1	CASSSTGEAVEQYF
NA	TRBV11-2	CASTAGPAGADEQFF
NA	TRBV7-2	CASSRFRTGYNEQFF
few	TRBV19	CASSMYSGANYGYTF
NA	TRBV19	CASRTDRGYGYTF
NA	TRBV28	CASSSGTGGIEKLFF
NA	TRBV27	CASSHRDYGYTF
NA	TRBV24-1	CATSAVGTTLHF
NA	TRBV28	CASNESGNTEAFF
NA	TRBV15	CATGTGTGITYEQYF